This TCR beta chain was captured by sequencing in a study of cytomegalovirus exposure and HLA in healthy donors. Study conclusions and caveats: A missense variant in DCLRE1C was later tied to TCR beta V- and J-gene trimming. Sequencing had likely introduced a cluster of highly shared sequence variants as an artifact.

As regards this clone: Its antigen remains unidentified.

The germline gives CDR1 SGDLS, CDR2 YYNGEE. The CDR3 spans 16 residues. Trimming took 0 bases from V and 4 from J, leaving 14 bases between them. This PCR relied on a set of 60 Vbeta primers and 13 Jbeta primers. Using immunoSEQ multiplex PCR, the repertoire was profiled, and TCRdb retains in-frame clones only, with some absent. Here the sample spans some 200,000 clones, 78% being singletons. This chain uses TRBV9 with TRBJ2-1; D is possibly TRBD1 (6 bases). The TCR originated in a female donor in good health and CMV-seronegative. Sequenced: PBMCs. This CDR3 reads CASSVGTGQLYNEQFF. In DNA, the CDR3 is TGTGCCAGCAGCGTAGGGACCGGACAGTTATACAATGAGCAGTTCTTC.